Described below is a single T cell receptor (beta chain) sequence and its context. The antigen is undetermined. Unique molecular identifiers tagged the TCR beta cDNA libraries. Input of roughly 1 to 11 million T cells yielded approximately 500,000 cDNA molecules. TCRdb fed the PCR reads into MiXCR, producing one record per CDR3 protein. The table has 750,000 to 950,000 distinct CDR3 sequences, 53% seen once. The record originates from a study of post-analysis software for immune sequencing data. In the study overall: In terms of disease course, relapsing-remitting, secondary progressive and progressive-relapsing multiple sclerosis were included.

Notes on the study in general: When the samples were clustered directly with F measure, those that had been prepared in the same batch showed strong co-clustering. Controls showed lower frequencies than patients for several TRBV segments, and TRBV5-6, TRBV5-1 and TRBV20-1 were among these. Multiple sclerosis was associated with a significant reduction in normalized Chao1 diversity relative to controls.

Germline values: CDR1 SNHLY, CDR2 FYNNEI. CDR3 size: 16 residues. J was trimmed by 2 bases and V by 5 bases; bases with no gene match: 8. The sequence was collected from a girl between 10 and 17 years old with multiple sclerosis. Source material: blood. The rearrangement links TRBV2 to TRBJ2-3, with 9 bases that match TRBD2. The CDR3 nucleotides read TGTGCCAGCAGTCGTAGCGGGAGTTTAACCACAGATACGCAGTATTTT. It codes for CASSRSGSLTTDTQYF. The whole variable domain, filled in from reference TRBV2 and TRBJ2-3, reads EPEVTQTPSHQVTQMGQEVILRCVPISNHLYFYWYRQILGQKVEFLVSFYNNEISEKSEIFDDQFSVERPDGSNFTLKIRSTKLEDSAMYFCASSRSGSLTTDTQYFGPGTRLTVL.